A selection of T cell receptor beta chains follows, all from one sample in a study of CD8 T cells in ankylosing spondylitis. TCRdb called the 5' RACE reads again in MiXCR, with one record for every CDR3 protein. The profile shows hundreds of thousands of distinct CDR3 sequences, approximately 10% of them singletons. Sequencing used blood, either unsorted or a sorted T cell fraction (not recorded which). The receptors stem from a male donor with ankylosing spondylitis. Both conserved end residues are part of each CDR3. Fields, in order: D gene, V gene, J gene, CDR3 length, clone size, CDR3 DNA, CDR3 protein. A D gene is named only where the DNA matches it firmly. For some rows the clone size is stated as once, few or many, or as a class when expanded; others skip it.

d_call: NA
v_call: TRBV20-1
j_call: TRBJ1-6
cdr3_length: 16
clone_size: NA
cdr3_nt: TGCAGTGCCAGCAGGGTGAGGGTGGCTTCAATTTCACCCCTCCACTTT
cdr3_aa: CSASRVRVASISPLHF

d_call: NA
v_call: TRBV25-1
j_call: TRBJ2-1
cdr3_length: 15
clone_size: NA
cdr3_nt: TGTGCCAGCAGTGAATCCATAGCGCCATACAATGAGCAGTTCTTC
cdr3_aa: CASSESIAPYNEQFF

d_call: NA
v_call: TRBV9
j_call: TRBJ2-1
cdr3_length: 13
clone_size: many
cdr3_nt: TGTGCCAGCAGCCCCCGCAGAGGCAATGAGCAGTTCTTC
cdr3_aa: CASSPRRGNEQFF

d_call: NA
v_call: TRBV4-2
j_call: TRBJ1-1
cdr3_length: 17
clone_size: NA
cdr3_nt: TGTGCCAGCAGCCAAGAGGGGGGGACTAACATGAACACTGAAGCTTTCTTT
cdr3_aa: CASSQEGGTNMNTEAFF

d_call: TRBD2
v_call: TRBV10-3
j_call: TRBJ2-3
cdr3_length: 18
clone_size: NA
cdr3_nt: TGTGCCATCAGTGAGCGAGAGACTAGCGGGGCTTTCACAGATACGCAGTATTTT
cdr3_aa: CAISERETSGAFTDTQYF

d_call: TRBD2
v_call: TRBV29-1
j_call: TRBJ2-3
cdr3_length: 16
clone_size: NA
cdr3_nt: TGCAGCGTTGGAGGACTAGCCCGGGGGGGGACCGATACGCAGTATTTT
cdr3_aa: CSVGGLARGGTDTQYF

d_call: NA
v_call: TRBV6-6
j_call: TRBJ2-5
cdr3_length: 11
clone_size: many
cdr3_nt: TGTGCCAGCACCTTACGGGAGACCCAGTACTTC
cdr3_aa: CASTLRETQYF

d_call: TRBD2
v_call: TRBV7-2
j_call: TRBJ2-5
cdr3_length: 16
clone_size: NA
cdr3_nt: TGTGCCAGCAGCCAGGGACTAGCGGGAGGGCTTGAGACCCAGTACTTC
cdr3_aa: CASSQGLAGGLETQYF

d_call: NA
v_call: TRBV28
j_call: TRBJ2-7
cdr3_length: 13
clone_size: few
cdr3_nt: TGTGCCAGCAGTTTCTCGGGCCCATACGAGCAGTACTTC
cdr3_aa: CASSFSGPYEQYF

d_call: NA
v_call: TRBV29-1
j_call: TRBJ2-2
cdr3_length: 14
clone_size: many
cdr3_nt: TGCAGCGCCGGAGGGGGCGCCGGGAGCGGGGAGCTGTTTTTT
cdr3_aa: CSAGGGAGSGELFF

d_call: TRBD1
v_call: TRBV12-3/TRBV12-4
j_call: TRBJ1-5
cdr3_length: 15
clone_size: NA
cdr3_nt: TGTGCCAGCAGTCTTACCGGGACAGGGAATCAGCCCCAGCATTTT
cdr3_aa: CASSLTGTGNQPQHF

d_call: NA
v_call: TRBV20-1
j_call: TRBJ1-2
cdr3_length: 11
clone_size: many
cdr3_nt: TGCAGTGCTAGCGGGATATATGGCTACACCTTC
cdr3_aa: CSASGIYGYTF

d_call: TRBD1
v_call: TRBV6-1
j_call: TRBJ1-2
cdr3_length: 14
clone_size: NA
cdr3_nt: TGTGCCAGCACCCTAGGACAGGGGGCGAGCGGCTACACCTTC
cdr3_aa: CASTLGQGASGYTF

d_call: TRBD2
v_call: TRBV29-1
j_call: TRBJ2-5
cdr3_length: 14
clone_size: few
cdr3_nt: TGCAGCGTGAGCGGACTAGCAGCTCAAGAGACCCAGTACTTC
cdr3_aa: CSVSGLAAQETQYF

d_call: NA
v_call: TRBV20-1
j_call: TRBJ2-1
cdr3_length: 14
clone_size: many
cdr3_nt: TGCAGTGCTTGGGACGCGAGCTCCTACAATGAGCAGTTCTTC
cdr3_aa: CSAWDASSYNEQFF